These 26 T cell receptor beta chains originate from one sample sequenced in a study of T-cell reconstitution after alpha-beta-depleted transplantation in children. Unique molecular identifiers were incorporated during preparation of the TCRbeta library. Each CDR3 protein gets one entry after TCRdb re-called the PCR reads with MiXCR. The profile shows around 250,000 distinct CDR3 sequences, roughly 25% of them singletons. The sequencing here drew on PBMCs, taken before TCRalphabeta/CD19-depleted stem cell transplant. All receptors derive from a girl between 2 and 10 years old with Fanconi anemia, due to receive a stem cell transplant.

This chain joins TRBV7-3 and TRBJ2-2; 7 bases are a match to TRBD1. The CDR3 has 17 residues. With V trimmed by 6 bases and J by 4 bases, 14 bases remained unmatched. Per germline, CDR1 SGHTA and CDR2 FQGTGA. CDR3 in amino acids: CASSPRQGPRGTGELFF. In nucleotides, the CDR3 is TGTGCCAGCAGTCCTAGACAGGGCCCCCGTGGCACCGGGGAGCTGTTTTTT.

The V call is TRBV10-3, the J call TRBJ2-7; no definite D call. The CDR3 runs 16 residues. Trimming removed 3 bases at V and 1 base at J, with 16 bases between. CDR1 and CDR2 (germline): ENHRY, SYGVKD. The CDR3 spells CAISDSGTHPSYEQYF. The CDR3 DNA reads TGTGCCATCAGTGATTCGGGCACACACCCTTCCTACGAGCAGTACTTC.

This clonotype was observed at least ten times. This sequence joins TRBV28 and TRBJ2-3, with TRBD2 matching over 12 bases. The germline V gene has CDR1 MDHEN and CDR2 SYDVKM. V shed 5 bases, J shed 2 bases, and the junction held 5 bases outside the gene matches. This CDR3 has 16 residues. This chain's CDR3 is CASSGTSGPNTDTQYF. CDR3 bases: TGTGCCAGCAGTGGGACTAGCGGGCCGAACACAGATACGCAGTATTTT. Using reference TRBV28 and TRBJ2-3 for the parts outside the CDR3, the full variable domain is DVKVTQSSRYLVKRTGEKVFLECVQDMDHENMFWYRQDPGLGLRLIYFSYDVKMKEKGDIPEGYSVSREKKERFSLILESASTNQTSMYLCASSGTSGPNTDTQYFGPGTRLTVL.

This clonotype was found many times. The chain uses TRBV20-1 and TRBJ2-1; D perhaps matches TRBD1 (5 bases). CDR3 length: 15 residues. CDR1 DFQATT and CDR2 SNEGSKA come from the germline V gene (reference sequence). Trimming pared 3 bases from V and 0 bases from J, leaving 12 bases between. This CDR3 reads CSASGAVLSYNEQFF. As DNA, the CDR3 is TGCAGTGCTAGTGGGGCGGTCCTCTCCTACAATGAGCAGTTCTTC.

The chain carries TRBV29-1 and TRBJ2-7, with TRBD1 identical over 8 bases. There are 14 residues in the CDR3. V was clipped by 2 bases and J by 1 base; unmatched bases: 4. Germline-derived CDR1 and CDR2 are SQVTM and ANQGSEA. The CDR3 here is CSVESQGASYEQYF. DNA of the CDR3: TGCAGCGTTGAAAGTCAGGGGGCATCCTACGAGCAGTACTTC.

This clonotype was found many times. The chain carries TRBV20-1 and TRBJ2-6, with 8 bases identical to TRBD1. Unmatched junction bases numbered 10, after V lost 0 bases and J lost 0 bases. The CDR3 is made up of 19 amino acids. CDR1 is DFQATT, CDR2 SNEGSKA, per germline (reference sequence). The CDR3 coding sequence is TGCAGTGCTAGAGATCTCCTCCGACAGGGGCACTCTGGGGCCAACGTCCTGACTTTC. It specifies CSARDLLRQGHSGANVLTF.

The table lists this clonotype with a count of one. This may stem from a read error, because a much larger clone lies one nucleotide away. In this CDR3 the conserved last residue, phenylalanine or tryptophan, is missing, so a read error is likely. The rearrangement links TRBV20-1 to TRBJ2-7, with 12 bases identical to TRBD1. This CDR3 is built from 16 residues. Trimming at V came to 0 bases and at J to 5 bases, leaving 8 bases not matched to a gene. Germline V lookup: CDR1 DFQATT, CDR2 SNEGSKA (reference sequence). The CDR3 DNA follows: TGCAGTGCTAGAGATCCGGGACAGGGGGCTTTGAACGAGCAGTACTGC. Translated, it gives CSARDPGQGALNEQYC.

The chain carries TRBV20-1 and TRBJ2-2, with TRBD1 matching over 11 bases. V was clipped by 1 base and J by 5 bases; unmatched bases: 6. The CDR3 runs 16 residues. Germline V gene sequence: CDR1 DFQATT, CDR2 SNEGSKA (reference sequence). The CDR3 is CSARAPGTGGTGELFF. Here the CDR3 DNA reads TGCAGTGCTAGAGCTCCCGGGACAGGGGGTACCGGGGAGCTGTTTTTT.

This clonotype came up a few times. The chain recombines TRBV5-1 with TRBJ1-6; D call uncertain. This CDR3 comprises 13 residues. Germline V gives CDR1 SGHRS, CDR2 YFSETQ. Trimming pared 0 bases from V and 9 bases from J, leaving 7 bases between. The CDR3 nucleotides are TGCGCCAGCAGCTTGGAAGGTCTTTCACCCCTCCACTTT. Translation gives CASSLEGLSPLHF.

This clonotype has ten or more counts. V usage is TRBV5-6 and J usage is TRBJ2-2; perhaps TRBD2 as D (6 bases). V was pared by 2 bases and J by 0 bases, with 20 bases between. The CDR3 contains 19 residues. Germline CDR1 reads SGHDT; CDR2 reads YYEEEE. CDR3 coding DNA: TGTGCCAGCAGCTTCCGGGACTCATATATGGCCGCGAACACCGGGGAGCTGTTTTTT. Its protein product is CASSFRDSYMAANTGELFF.

This sequence joins TRBV6-5 and TRBJ1-1; D unresolved. The CDR3 is 12 residues long. Germline V CDR1 and CDR2: MNHEY, SVGAGI. The ends were cut back, 5 bases at V and 1 base at J, with 5 bases in the middle. The CDR3 spells CASSRQNTEAFF. The DNA of the CDR3 is TGTGCCAGCAGTCGACAGAACACTGAAGCTTTCTTT.

This clonotype showed up many times. The genes are TRBV29-1 and TRBJ2-7; TRBD2 is a possible D gene (5 bases). Deletions cut 4 bases from V and 3 bases from J, with 13 bases between. Germline loops: CDR1 SQVTM, CDR2 ANQGSEA. The length of the CDR3 is 13 residues. The CDR3 region is CSVASGSFYEQYF. The DNA for the CDR3 is TGCAGCGTTGCGAGTGGGAGTTTCTACGAGCAGTACTTC.

This clonotype occurred many times. The V call is TRBV29-1, the J call TRBJ2-3; 8 nucleotides agree with TRBD2. Germline assignment: CDR1 SQVTM and CDR2 ANQGSEA. The CDR3 runs 16 residues. Trimming cost V 6 bases and J 2 bases; bases outside gene matches: 13. The CDR3, as DNA: TGCAGCGTGGGGAGTCCGGGACTAGTCGCCACAGATACGCAGTATTTT. Translation gives CSVGSPGLVATDTQYF.

This clonotype was seen ten or more times. The CDR3: CSAALADEQYF. The CDR3 DNA follows: TGCAGCGCTGCCCTCGCGGACGAGCAGTACTTC. This rearrangement joins TRBV29-1 to TRBJ2-7; D uncertain. This CDR3 has 11 amino acids. V dropped 7 bases and J dropped 5 bases, with 12 bases sitting between them. Germline assignment: CDR1 SQVTM and CDR2 ANQGSEA.

This chain joins TRBV20-1 and TRBJ2-5; D may match TRBD1 or TRBD2 (6 bases each). Germline-derived CDR1 and CDR2 are DFQATT and SNEGSKA (reference sequence). CDR3 length: 14 residues. V was clipped by 1 base and J by 2 bases, with 11 bases between them. CDR3: CSARVRRGQETQYF. For the CDR3, the DNA is TGCAGTGCTAGAGTACGGAGGGGGCAAGAGACCCAGTACTTC.

This rearrangement joins TRBV6-2 or TRBV6-3 to TRBJ2-3, with D possibly matching TRBD2 (6 bases). V lost 2 bases and J 0 bases, leaving 21 bases between the germline ends. Germline loops: CDR1 MNHEY, CDR2 SVGEGT. This CDR3 has 19 residues. The CDR3 here is CASSYPLGGSGPSTDTQYF. The CDR3 nucleotides read TGTGCCAGCAGTTACCCCCTCGGGGGTAGCGGTCCTAGCACAGATACGCAGTATTTT.

This clonotype was counted ten times or more. The V and J genes are TRBV20-1 and TRBJ2-3, with D possibly TRBD1 on 6 matching bases. Germline lookup yields CDR1 DFQATT and CDR2 SNEGSKA (reference sequence). This CDR3 has 16 amino acids. Trimming left V 1 base short and J 1 base short, with 15 bases between. Written as DNA, the CDR3 is TGCAGTGCTAGAGGGCGTCCGGGACAACGCACAGATACGCAGTATTTT. It encodes CSARGRPGQRTDTQYF.

The V gene is TRBV7-9, the J gene TRBJ2-2; TRBD1 matches 8 bases. CDR1 SEHNR and CDR2 FQNEAQ come from the germline V gene (reference sequence). This CDR3 spans 15 amino acids. V was clipped by 9 bases and J by 0 bases; unmatched bases: 6. DNA of the CDR3: TGTGCCAGTAAGTGGACAGGGACGAACACCGGGGAGCTGTTTTTT. It yields the protein CASKWTGTNTGELFF. Based on the CDR3 plus reference TRBV7-9 and TRBJ2-2, the full variable domain is DTGVSQNPRHKITKRGQNVTFRCDPISEHNRLYWYRQTLGQGPEFLTYFQNEAQLEKSRLLSDRFSAERPKGSFSTLEIQRTEQGDSAMYLCASKWTGTNTGELFFGEGSRLTVL.

This clonotype has a count of ten or more. The DNA for the CDR3 is TGCAGTGCTAGAGATCCACGAGCTTTCTACGAGCAGTACTTC. Protein: CSARDPRAFYEQYF. The genes are TRBV20-1 and TRBJ2-7; D gene ambiguous. Germline values: CDR1 DFQATT, CDR2 SNEGSKA (reference sequence). The CDR3 extends over 14 amino acids. V lost 0 bases and J lost 3, with 12 bases in between.

This chain links TRBV20-1 with TRBJ2-3, with 10 bases matching TRBD2. The germline gives CDR1 DFQATT, CDR2 SNEGSKA (reference sequence). The CDR3 is made up of 16 amino acids. The trim removed 0 bases at V and 5 bases at J, leaving 8 bases unmatched. CDR3 protein: CSAREWLAGVGDTQYF. The CDR3 DNA follows: TGCAGTGCTAGAGAATGGCTAGCGGGAGTCGGAGATACGCAGTATTTT.

This clonotype has ten or more counts. The J gene is TRBJ2-1, the V gene TRBV5-1; 13 positions agree with TRBD2. The CDR3 totals 16 residues. CDR1 SGHRS and CDR2 YFSETQ come from the germline V gene. The junction had 6 bases not matched to a gene; V was cut back by 4 bases and J by 5 bases. CDR3 protein: CASSPGTSGVHNEQFF. CDR3 sequence (DNA): TGCGCCAGCAGCCCAGGGACTAGCGGGGTACACAATGAGCAGTTCTTC.

There are a few counts of this clonotype. The chain uses TRBV2 and TRBJ2-7; D call uncertain. The CDR3 spans 13 residues. The ends were cut back, 7 bases at V and 3 bases at J, with 13 bases in the middle. CDR1 and CDR2 from the germline V gene are SNHLY and FYNNEI. The CDR3 nucleotides are TGTGCCAGCATAGGGTCCTCCTACTACGAGCAGTACTTC. Amino acids: CASIGSSYYEQYF. Supplemented by reference TRBV2 and TRBJ2-7, the full variable domain reads EPEVTQTPSHQVTQMGQEVILRCVPISNHLYFYWYRQILGQKVEFLVSFYNNEISEKSEIFDDQFSVERPDGSNFTLKIRSTKLEDSAMYFCASIGSSYYEQYFGPGTRLTVT.

In this sample, this clonotype turned up many times. The rearrangement links TRBV20-1 to TRBJ1-6; 8 nucleotides align to TRBD1. J was trimmed by 7 bases and V by 5 bases; bases with no gene match: 7. There are 14 residues in the CDR3. Germline V gives CDR1 DFQATT, CDR2 SNEGSKA (reference sequence). The CDR3, as DNA: TGCAGTGCTCTTCAAGGGACAGGAAATTCACCCCTCCACTTT. Translation: CSALQGTGNSPLHF.

This chain connects TRBV21-1 to TRBJ2-6; the table assigns TRBD1, which was not confirmed against the DNA. TRBV21-1 is a pseudogene. The CDR3 is made up of 14 amino acids. CDR3 nucleotide sequence: TGTGCCAGCAGCAATGGGGACACCGCCAACGTCCTGACTTTC. Translated, it gives CASSNGDTANVLTF.

This sequence joins TRBV10-3 and TRBJ2-1; tentative D call: TRBD1 (5 bases). V shed 8 bases and J shed 7 bases, with 21 bases lying between them. CDR3 length: 15 amino acids. The V gene's germline CDR1 is ENHRY and CDR2 SYGVKD. CDR3 DNA: TGTGCCATCGGTTCAGCGCACCAAAAGGGGAATGAGCAGTTCTTC. Translation: CAIGSAHQKGNEQFF.

This clonotype came up a few times. The chain links TRBV28 to TRBJ1-1; a possible D gene is TRBD1 (6 bases). Germline V CDR1 and CDR2: MDHEN, SYDVKM. The CDR3 runs to 16 residues. V dropped 4 bases and J dropped 1 base, with 16 bases sitting between them. CDR3 sequence: CASSSIYATGNTEAFF. The CDR3 DNA reads TGTGCCAGCAGTTCTATATATGCGACAGGGAACACTGAAGCTTTCTTT. The variable domain in full, completed from reference TRBV28 and TRBJ1-1, reads DVKVTQSSRYLVKRTGEKVFLECVQDMDHENMFWYRQDPGLGLRLIYFSYDVKMKEKGDIPEGYSVSREKKERFSLILESASTNQTSMYLCASSSIYATGNTEAFFGQGTRLTVV.